Sequencing of this TCR beta chain was carried out in a study of T cell responses to AZD1222 COVID-19 vaccine. Generated by immunoSEQ multiplex PCR, the TCRdb table keeps only in-frame clones and is missing some. The sample carries approximately 110,000 clones, about 92% recorded once. This CDR3 region has 12 residues. Germline V gene sequence: CDR1 GTSNPN, CDR2 SVGIG (reference sequence). Germline trimming cut 4 bases from V and 8 bases from J; bases unmatched to any gene: 5. V is TRBV30 and J is TRBJ2-1; 7 bases match TRBD1. The sequenced sample was peripheral blood, obtained on day 0 of AZD1222 vaccination. The TCR sequence derives from an adult in good health. CDR3 region: CAWTGGWDEQFF. In nucleotides, the CDR3 is TGTGCCTGGACAGGGGGATGGGATGAGCAGTTCTTC.